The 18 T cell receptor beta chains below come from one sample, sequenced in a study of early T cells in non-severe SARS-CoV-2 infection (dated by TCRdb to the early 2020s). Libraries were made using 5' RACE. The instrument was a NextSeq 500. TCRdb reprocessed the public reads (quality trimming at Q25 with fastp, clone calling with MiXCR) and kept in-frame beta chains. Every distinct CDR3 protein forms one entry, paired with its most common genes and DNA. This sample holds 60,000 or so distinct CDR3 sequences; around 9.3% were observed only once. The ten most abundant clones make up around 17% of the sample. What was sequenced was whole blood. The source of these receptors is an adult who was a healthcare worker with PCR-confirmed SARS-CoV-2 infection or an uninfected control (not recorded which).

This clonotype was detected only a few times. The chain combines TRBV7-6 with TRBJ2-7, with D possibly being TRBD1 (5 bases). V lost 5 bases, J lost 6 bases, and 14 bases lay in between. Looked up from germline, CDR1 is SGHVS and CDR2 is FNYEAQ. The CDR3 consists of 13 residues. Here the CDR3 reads CASSPRQLGEQYF. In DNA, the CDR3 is TGTGCCAGCAGCCCCAGACAGCTCGGCGAGCAGTACTTC.

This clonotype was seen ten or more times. This chain's CDR3 is CASSFGYNEQFF. CDR3 in DNA: TGTGCCAGCAGTTTTGGTTACAATGAGCAGTTCTTC. The V call is TRBV28, the J call TRBJ2-1, with no clear D. In germline, CDR1 is MDHEN, CDR2 SYDVKM. V was trimmed by 3 bases and J by 4 bases, leaving 4 bases between them. The CDR3 spans 12 residues.

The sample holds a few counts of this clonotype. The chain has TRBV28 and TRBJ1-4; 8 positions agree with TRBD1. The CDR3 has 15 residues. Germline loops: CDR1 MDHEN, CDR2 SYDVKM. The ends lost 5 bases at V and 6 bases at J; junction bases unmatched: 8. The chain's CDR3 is CASSPMDRVYEKLFF. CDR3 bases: TGTGCCAGCAGTCCCATGGACAGGGTATATGAAAAACTGTTTTTT.

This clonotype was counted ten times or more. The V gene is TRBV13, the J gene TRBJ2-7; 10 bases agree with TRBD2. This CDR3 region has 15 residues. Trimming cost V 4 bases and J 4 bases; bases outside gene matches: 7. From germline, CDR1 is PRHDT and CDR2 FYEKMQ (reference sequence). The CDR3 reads CASSSRGAGGYEQYF. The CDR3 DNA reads TGTGCCAGCAGCTCCAGGGGAGCGGGAGGGTACGAGCAGTACTTC.

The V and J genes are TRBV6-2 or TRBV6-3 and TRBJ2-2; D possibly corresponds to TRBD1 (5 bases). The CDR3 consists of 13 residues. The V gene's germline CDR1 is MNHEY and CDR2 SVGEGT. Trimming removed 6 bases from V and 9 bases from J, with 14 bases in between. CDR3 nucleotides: TGTGCCAGCAGCCAGGGTCTACGGCGGGAGCTGTTTTTT. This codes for CASSQGLRRELFF.

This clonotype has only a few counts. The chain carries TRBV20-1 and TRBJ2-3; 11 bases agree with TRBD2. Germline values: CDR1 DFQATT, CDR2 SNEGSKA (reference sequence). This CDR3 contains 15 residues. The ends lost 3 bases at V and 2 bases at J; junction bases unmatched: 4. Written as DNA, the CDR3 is TGCAGTGCTAGGGGGACTAGCGGTTACACAGATACGCAGTATTTT. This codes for CSARGTSGYTDTQYF.

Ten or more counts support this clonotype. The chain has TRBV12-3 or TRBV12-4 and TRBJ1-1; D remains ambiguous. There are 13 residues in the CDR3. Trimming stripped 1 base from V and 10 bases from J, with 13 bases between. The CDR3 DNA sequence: TGTGCCAGCAGTTTAGGGCTACGGGCCTCAGCTTTCTTT. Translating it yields CASSLGLRASAFF.

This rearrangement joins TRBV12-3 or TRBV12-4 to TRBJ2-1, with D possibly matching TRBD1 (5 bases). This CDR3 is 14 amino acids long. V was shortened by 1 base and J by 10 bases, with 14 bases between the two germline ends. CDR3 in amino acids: CASSLGGSAREQFF. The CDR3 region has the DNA TGTGCCAGCAGTTTAGGGGGCTCCGCCAGGGAGCAGTTCTTC.

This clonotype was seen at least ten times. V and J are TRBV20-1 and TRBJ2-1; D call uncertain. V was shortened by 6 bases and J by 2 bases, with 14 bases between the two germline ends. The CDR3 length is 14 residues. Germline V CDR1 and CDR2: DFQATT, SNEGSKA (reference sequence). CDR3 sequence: CSATTPGAYNEQFF. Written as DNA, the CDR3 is TGCAGTGCCACCACCCCGGGCGCCTACAATGAGCAGTTCTTC.

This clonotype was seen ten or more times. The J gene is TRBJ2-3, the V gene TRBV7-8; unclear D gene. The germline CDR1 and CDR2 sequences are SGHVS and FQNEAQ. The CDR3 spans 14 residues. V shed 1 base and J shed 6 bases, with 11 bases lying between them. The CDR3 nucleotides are TGTGCCAGCAGCTTAGGAAATGAGGCGGATACGCAGTATTTT. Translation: CASSLGNEADTQYF.

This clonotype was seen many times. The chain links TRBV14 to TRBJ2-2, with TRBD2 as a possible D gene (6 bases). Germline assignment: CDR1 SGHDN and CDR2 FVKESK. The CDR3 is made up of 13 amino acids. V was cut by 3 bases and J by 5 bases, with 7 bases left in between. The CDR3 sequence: CASSHSGTGELFF. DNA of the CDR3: TGTGCCAGCAGCCATAGCGGTACCGGGGAGCTGTTTTTT.

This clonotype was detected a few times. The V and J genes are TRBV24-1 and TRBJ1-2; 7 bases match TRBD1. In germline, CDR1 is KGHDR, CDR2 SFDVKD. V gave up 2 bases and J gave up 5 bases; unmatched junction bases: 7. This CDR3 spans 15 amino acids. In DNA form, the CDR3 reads TGTGCCACCAGTGATTCCGGACAGGAATATTATGGCTACACCTTC. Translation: CATSDSGQEYYGYTF.

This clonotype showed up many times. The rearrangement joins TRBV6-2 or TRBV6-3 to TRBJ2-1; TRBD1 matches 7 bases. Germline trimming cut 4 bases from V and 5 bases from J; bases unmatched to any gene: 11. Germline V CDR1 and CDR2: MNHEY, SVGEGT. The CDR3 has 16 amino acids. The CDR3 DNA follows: TGTGCCAGCAGTTCATACGACAGGGCTTCGAACAATGAGCAGTTCTTC. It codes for CASSSYDRASNNEQFF.

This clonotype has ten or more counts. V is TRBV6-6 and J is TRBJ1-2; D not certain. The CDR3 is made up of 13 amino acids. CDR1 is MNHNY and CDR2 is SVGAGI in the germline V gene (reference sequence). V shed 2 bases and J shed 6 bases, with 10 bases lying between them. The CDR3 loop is CASSYPFGDGYTF. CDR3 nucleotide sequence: TGTGCCAGCAGTTACCCCTTTGGGGATGGCTACACCTTC.

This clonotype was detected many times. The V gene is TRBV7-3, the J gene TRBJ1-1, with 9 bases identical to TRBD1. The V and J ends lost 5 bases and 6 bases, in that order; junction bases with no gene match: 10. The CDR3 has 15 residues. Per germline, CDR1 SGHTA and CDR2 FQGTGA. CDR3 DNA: TGTGCCAGCAGCCAAACAGGGGGCCGTGGCGCTGAAGCTTTCTTT. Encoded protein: CASSQTGGRGAEAFF.

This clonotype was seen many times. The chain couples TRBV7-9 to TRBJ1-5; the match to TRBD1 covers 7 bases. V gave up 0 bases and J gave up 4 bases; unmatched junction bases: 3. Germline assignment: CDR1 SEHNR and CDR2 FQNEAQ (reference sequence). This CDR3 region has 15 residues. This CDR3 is CASSLAGTENQPQHF. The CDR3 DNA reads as TGTGCCAGCAGCTTAGCCGGGACAGAGAATCAGCCCCAGCATTTT.

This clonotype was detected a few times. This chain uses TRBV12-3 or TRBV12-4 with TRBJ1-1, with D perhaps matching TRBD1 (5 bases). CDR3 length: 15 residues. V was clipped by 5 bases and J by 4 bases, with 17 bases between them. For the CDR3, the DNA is TGTGCCAGCAGTGGTAGCGGGGCCGGCGGCACTGAAGCTTTCTTT. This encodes CASSGSGAGGTEAFF.

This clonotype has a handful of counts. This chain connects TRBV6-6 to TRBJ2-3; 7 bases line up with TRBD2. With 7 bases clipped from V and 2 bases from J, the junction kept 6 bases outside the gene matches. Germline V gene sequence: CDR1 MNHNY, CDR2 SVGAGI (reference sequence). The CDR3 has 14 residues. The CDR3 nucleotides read TGTGCCAGCATCCTAGGGACTAACACAGATACGCAGTATTTT. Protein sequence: CASILGTNTDTQYF.